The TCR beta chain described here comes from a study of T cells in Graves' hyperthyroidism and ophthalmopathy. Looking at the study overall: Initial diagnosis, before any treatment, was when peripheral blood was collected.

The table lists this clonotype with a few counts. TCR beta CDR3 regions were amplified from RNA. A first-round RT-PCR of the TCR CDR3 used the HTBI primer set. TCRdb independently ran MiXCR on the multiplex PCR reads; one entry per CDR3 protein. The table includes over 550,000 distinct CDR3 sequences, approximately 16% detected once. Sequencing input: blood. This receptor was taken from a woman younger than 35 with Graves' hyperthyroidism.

The DNA of the CDR3 is TGCAGTGCCCCCCGGGGCCCCCGAAGAGGGGAGCAGTACTTC. Translating gives CSAPRGPRRGEQYF. The V gene is TRBV20-1, the J gene TRBJ2-7; D may match TRBD1 or TRBD2 (5 bases each). Trimming stripped 6 bases from V and 7 bases from J, with 22 bases between. The length of the CDR3 is 14 residues. Germline V gene data show CDR1 as DFQATT and CDR2 as SNEGSKA (reference sequence).